These T cell receptor beta chains were read from a single sample in a study of neurological immune-mediated disorders. TCRdb redid the calling of the 5' RACE reads with MiXCR, one entry per CDR3 protein. The sample consists of approximately 30,000 distinct CDR3 sequences, less than 5% of them appearing once. The sample was CD4+ T cells from blood. The source is a woman in her thirties or forties in good health. Both conserved end residues are part of each CDR3. Each record gives: D gene, J gene, V gene, CDR3 protein. D genes are given only for firm matches.

>NA|TRBJ1-6|TRBV7-2
CASSPSFTEYPLHF
>NA|TRBJ2-1|TRBV28
CASSSPRGPPTQQFF
>NA|TRBJ2-7|TRBV10-3
CAIGRETYEQYF
>TRBD1|TRBJ1-2|TRBV20-1
CSAPTGTGGYTF
>NA|TRBJ1-1|TRBV3-1
CASSLQRHTEAFF
>TRBD2|TRBJ2-5|TRBV24-1
CATSELAGGGGETQYF
>TRBD1|TRBJ2-5|TRBV5-1
CASGNQGAQTQYF
>NA|TRBJ1-5|TRBV5-1
CASSLDSISNQPQHF
>NA|TRBJ1-2|TRBV5-1
CASSIQDSGNYGYTF
>NA|TRBJ2-1|TRBV5-6
CASSFSWDHEQFF
>NA|TRBJ2-2|TRBV20-1
CSAQPPTGELFF
>TRBD2|TRBJ2-7|TRBV25-1
CASTSLGGEQYF
>TRBD2|TRBJ2-3|TRBV7-2
CASSSLSIAGGRDTQYF
>NA|TRBJ2-3|TRBV10-2
CASSEPAGSSTDTQYF
>NA|TRBJ2-2|TRBV5-1
CASTLGLGSGELFF
>NA|TRBJ1-5|TRBV6-1
CASSSAGGNQPQHF
>NA|TRBJ2-7|TRBV11-2
CASSNIQGYEQYF
>NA|TRBJ1-6|TRBV6-5
CASSRPGRSSPLHF
>NA|TRBJ2-7|TRBV28
CASSLARLYEQYF
>NA|TRBJ1-2|TRBV5-1
CASSLDSTYGYTF
>TRBD2|TRBJ2-1|TRBV7-2
CASSLRQVGASGRASSYNEQFF
>NA|TRBJ1-1|TRBV20-1
CSAPGRLNTEAFF